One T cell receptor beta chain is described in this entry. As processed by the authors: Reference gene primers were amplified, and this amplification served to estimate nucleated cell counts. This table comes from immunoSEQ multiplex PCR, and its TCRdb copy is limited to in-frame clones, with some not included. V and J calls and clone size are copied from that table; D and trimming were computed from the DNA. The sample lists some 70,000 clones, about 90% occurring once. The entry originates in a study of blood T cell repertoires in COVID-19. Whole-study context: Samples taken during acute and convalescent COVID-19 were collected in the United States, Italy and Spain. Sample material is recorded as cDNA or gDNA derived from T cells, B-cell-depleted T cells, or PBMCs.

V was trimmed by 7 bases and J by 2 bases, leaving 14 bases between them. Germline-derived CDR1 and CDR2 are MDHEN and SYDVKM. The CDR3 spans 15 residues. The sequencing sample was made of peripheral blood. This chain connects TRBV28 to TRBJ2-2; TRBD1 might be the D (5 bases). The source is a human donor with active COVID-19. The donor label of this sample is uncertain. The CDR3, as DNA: TGTGCCAGCAAGGACACCACCCTAAACACCGGGGAGCTGTTTTTT. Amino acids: CASKDTTLNTGELFF.